The source of this T cell receptor beta chain is a study of CD8+ T cells in alopecia areata. Overall study: Tofacitinib was given for 6 to 18 months, then stopped for 6 months. General study results and limits: Relative to normal scalp, lesional scalp, especially alopecia totalis/universalis, showed higher clonality.

Lesional scalp punch biopsies and peripheral blood were collected from alopecia areata patients. Extracted RNA was reverse transcribed into cDNA, the sequencing template. Method: immunoSEQ multiplex PCR; TCRdb's copy keeps in-frame clones and lacks some. Among approximately 11,000 clones, over 55% were seen once, and the ten largest hold 13% to 15%. Concerning this clone: Antigen specificity is unknown.

In germline, CDR1 is SNHLY, CDR2 FYNNEI. The CDR3 has 10 amino acids. Trimming took 7 bases from V and 11 from J, leaving 11 bases between them. The receptor was isolated from a human donor with alopecia areata. Sequencing was performed on skin. The chain couples TRBV2 to TRBJ1-1; no clear D gene. The CDR3 DNA sequence: TGTGCCAGCACAGAGAGGGCGGCTTTCTTT. Protein: CASTERAAFF.